These 32 T cell receptor beta chains came from one sample sequenced in a study of blood T cell repertoires in COVID-19. Sequenced by immunoSEQ multiplex PCR; TCRdb stores in-frame clones only, minus some. The repertoire holds roughly 68,000 clones, with 88% as singletons. Sequenced input: peripheral blood. All receptors derive from a human donor in a cohort sampled during active COVID-19.

This chain uses TRBV24-1 with TRBJ2-3; 15 nucleotides align to TRBD2. CDR3 size: 18 residues. With V trimmed by 2 bases and J by 0 bases, 2 bases remained unmatched. In germline, CDR1 is KGHDR, CDR2 SFDVKD. The CDR3 DNA is TGTGCCACCAGTGATTGGGGGACTAGCGGGAGGAGCACAGATACGCAGTATTTT. Protein: CATSDWGTSGRSTDTQYF.

The chain has TRBV12-3 or TRBV12-4 and TRBJ1-6, with D tentatively TRBD1 (6 bases). This CDR3 has 13 amino acids. Deletions cut 1 base from V and 9 bases from J, with 7 bases between. This chain's CDR3 is CASSLEGVSPLHF. The CDR3, as DNA: TGTGCCAGCAGTTTAGAGGGGGTTTCACCCCTCCACTTT.

The chain recombines TRBV24-1 with TRBJ2-1, with TRBD1 matching over 10 bases. Germline trimming cut 3 bases from V and 4 bases from J; bases unmatched to any gene: 2. The CDR3 loop spans 15 amino acids. Germline CDR1 and CDR2: KGHDR and SFDVKD. Here the CDR3 reads CATSDPGQGYNEQFF. In DNA, the CDR3 is TGTGCCACCAGTGATCCGGGACAGGGGTACAATGAGCAGTTCTTC.

The V call is TRBV3-1 (or the pseudogene TRBV3-2), the J call TRBJ2-3, with a weak D call TRBD2 (6 bases). The ends were cut back, 1 base at V and 4 bases at J, with 9 bases in the middle. The CDR3 extends over 14 amino acids. The germline V gene has CDR1 LGHDT and CDR2 YNNKEL (reference sequence). The CDR3 region is CASSQVGEADTQYF. CDR3 DNA sequence: TGTGCCAGCAGCCAAGTGGGGGAGGCAGATACGCAGTATTTT.

This chain links TRBV2 with TRBJ1-3, with 12 positions matching TRBD1. The CDR3 extends over 16 amino acids. CDR1 and CDR2 (germline): SNHLY, FYNNEI. V gave up 7 bases and J gave up 2 bases; unmatched junction bases: 6. CDR3 sequence reads: CASIRDRGQAGNTIYF. Written as DNA, the CDR3 is TGTGCCAGCATCCGGGACAGGGGGCAGGCTGGAAACACCATATATTTT.

The chain is built from TRBV7-2 and TRBJ2-5; 7 bases map to TRBD1. J was trimmed by 1 base and V by 1 base; bases with no gene match: 3. CDR3 length equals 15 residues. Germline V lookup: CDR1 SGHTA, CDR2 FQGNSA. The CDR3 here is CASSLGNRGQETQYF. The CDR3 DNA sequence: TGTGCCAGCAGCTTAGGTAACAGGGGCCAAGAGACCCAGTACTTC.

CDR3: CASSFVGADIQYF. DNA for the CDR3: TGTGCCAGCAGCTTCGTTGGAGCGGACATTCAGTACTTC. This sequence joins TRBV7-9 and TRBJ2-4; maybe TRBD2 (5 bases). CDR1 and CDR2 (germline): SEHNR, FQNEAQ (reference sequence). V lost 3 bases to trimming and J lost 8 bases, with 11 bases between them. This CDR3 has 13 amino acids.

The rearrangement uses TRBV6-5 and TRBJ2-2; TRBD2 is a possible D gene (5 bases). V was trimmed by 9 bases and J by 5 bases, leaving 10 bases between them. CDR3 length equals 12 residues. Germline loops: CDR1 MNHEY, CDR2 SVGAGI. The CDR3 DNA sequence: TGTGCCAGTCGTACGGGAACCGGGGAGCTGTTTTTT. Amino acid sequence: CASRTGTGELFF.

The genes are TRBV28 and TRBJ2-1; 11 bases map to TRBD2. V trimming: 6 bases; J trimming: 5 bases; junction bases outside the gene matches: 6. The CDR3 spans 15 residues. The germline CDR1 and CDR2 sequences are MDHEN and SYDVKM. The DNA for the CDR3 is TGTGCCAGCAGCCTAGCGGGAGGATCGGACAATGAGCAGTTCTTC. Translation: CASSLAGGSDNEQFF. Full variable domain (rest looked up from reference TRBV28 and TRBJ2-1): DVKVTQSSRYLVKRTGEKVFLECVQDMDHENMFWYRQDPGLGLRLIYFSYDVKMKEKGDIPEGYSVSREKKERFSLILESASTNQTSMYLCASSLAGGSDNEQFFGPGTRLTVL.

The genes are TRBV5-1 and TRBJ2-1; the D gene is possibly TRBD2 (5 bases). CDR3 size: 17 residues. V gave up 3 bases and J gave up 2 bases, with 18 bases separating them. CDR1 SGHRS and CDR2 YFSETQ come from the germline V gene. CDR3 bases: TGCGCCAGCAGCTCCCCACTCAACAGCGGAACCTACAATGAGCAGTTCTTC. This encodes CASSSPLNSGTYNEQFF.

Note on this clone: The sample contains more than one DNA sequence encoding this CDR3. This chain links TRBV7-9 with TRBJ1-1, with 9 bases that match TRBD1. The germline gives CDR1 SEHNR, CDR2 FQNEAQ (reference sequence). The CDR3 spans 14 residues. V was pared by 5 bases and J by 2 bases, with 3 bases of the junction left unmatched. DNA for the CDR3: TGTGCCAGCAGCCTGGGACAGGGAAACACTGAAGCTTTCTTT. Protein product: CASSLGQGNTEAFF.

CDR3 residues: CATSDSRRGGGKGNEQFF. For the CDR3, the DNA is TGTGCCACCAGTGATTCCAGGCGGGGAGGTGGTAAGGGCAATGAGCAGTTCTTC. The chain joins TRBV24-1 to TRBJ2-1; tentative D call: TRBD2 (6 bases). This CDR3 has 18 residues. Germline lookup yields CDR1 KGHDR and CDR2 SFDVKD. Trimming stripped 2 bases from V and 6 bases from J, with 22 bases between.

This clone was observed once. The CDR3 DNA reads TGTGCCAGCATCACCGACAGGGGAGGAGAGACCCAGTACTTC. It specifies CASITDRGGETQYF. The rearrangement joins TRBV7-9 to TRBJ2-5; 8 nucleotides agree with TRBD1. Germline CDR1 is SEHNR and CDR2 is FQNEAQ (reference sequence). J lost 4 bases, V lost 7 bases, and 8 bases had no gene match. The CDR3 loop spans 14 amino acids.

This chain joins TRBV2 and TRBJ2-5; no firm D call. The CDR3 covers 14 residues. CDR1 and CDR2 from the germline V gene are SNHLY and FYNNEI. The V end lost 2 bases, the J end lost 0 bases, and 7 bases lay between the germline ends. The CDR3 DNA reads as TGTGCCAGCAGTGAAAGCCGGTACCAAGAGACCCAGTACTTC. The encoded protein is CASSESRYQETQYF. The whole variable domain, remainder taken from reference TRBV2 and TRBJ2-5, is EPEVTQTPSHQVTQMGQEVILRCVPISNHLYFYWYRQILGQKVEFLVSFYNNEISEKSEIFDDQFSVERPDGSNFTLKIRSTKLEDSAMYFCASSESRYQETQYFGPGTRLLVL.

This chain joins TRBV29-1 and TRBJ2-3, with 12 bases that match TRBD2. The CDR3 runs to 13 residues. V lost 3 bases to trimming and J lost 6 bases; unmatched junction nucleotides: 1. Germline loops: CDR1 SQVTM, CDR2 ANQGSEA. The CDR3 is CSVEGLAGDTQYF. In DNA, the CDR3 is TGCAGCGTTGAGGGACTAGCGGGCGATACGCAGTATTTT.

The chain has TRBV5-1 and TRBJ2-4; 8 bases fit TRBD1. J lost 8 bases, V lost 3 bases, and 7 bases had no gene match. Germline CDR1 is SGHRS and CDR2 is YFSETQ. The CDR3 consists of 14 residues. CDR3 region: CASSSVGQGYIQYF. DNA for the CDR3: TGCGCCAGCAGCTCGGTCGGACAGGGATACATTCAGTACTTC. Using reference TRBV5-1 and TRBJ2-4 for the parts outside the CDR3, the full variable domain is KAGVTQTPRYLIKTRGQQVTLSCSPISGHRSVSWYQQTPGQGLQFLFEYFSETQRNKGNFPGRFSGRQFSNSRSEMNVSTLELGDSALYLCASSSVGQGYIQYFGAGTRLSVL.

The V gene is TRBV10-3, the J gene TRBJ1-6; a possible D gene is TRBD1 (6 bases). CDR1 is ENHRY and CDR2 is SYGVKD in the germline V gene. Trimming shortened V by 6 bases and J by 5 bases, and 14 bases separated the two germline ends. The CDR3 consists of 15 residues. CDR3 protein: CAIRRAGQDNSPLHF. In DNA, the CDR3 is TGTGCCATCAGGAGAGCGGGACAAGATAATTCACCCCTCCACTTT.

V usage is TRBV18 and J usage is TRBJ1-3; 9 nucleotides align to TRBD1. J lost 2 bases, V lost 4 bases, and 6 bases had no gene match. This CDR3 region has 16 residues. The germline V gene has CDR1 KGHSH and CDR2 LQKENI. CDR3: CASSLKGQGTGNTIYF. CDR3 DNA: TGTGCCAGCTCACTCAAGGGACAGGGAACTGGAAACACCATATATTTT. The full variable domain, in which reference TRBV18 and TRBJ1-3 provide the parts outside the CDR3, is NAGVMQNPRHLVRRRGQEARLRCSPMKGHSHVYWYRQLPEEGLKFMVYLQKENIIDESGMPKERFSAEFPKEGPSILRIQQVVRGDSAAYFCASSLKGQGTGNTIYFGEGSWLTVV.

In this sample, this clone turned up once. The chain is built from TRBV2 and TRBJ2-1, with 7 bases lining up with TRBD2. Germline loops: CDR1 SNHLY, CDR2 FYNNEI. The V and J ends lost 6 bases and 0 bases, in that order; junction bases with no gene match: 2. This CDR3 is built from 14 residues. The CDR3 spells CASRREGSYNEQFF. CDR3 sequence (DNA): TGTGCCAGCAGGAGGGAGGGCTCCTACAATGAGCAGTTCTTC.

The rearrangement uses TRBV5-1 and TRBJ1-1; TRBD1 might be the D (6 bases). The CDR3 loop spans 11 amino acids. CDR1 and CDR2 (germline): SGHRS, YFSETQ. V lost 0 bases to trimming and J lost 11 bases, with 8 bases between them. For the CDR3, the DNA is TGCGCCAGCAGCTTGGACAGGGAGGCTTTCTTT. The encoded protein is CASSLDREAFF.

The chain combines TRBV7-2 with TRBJ2-7; 15 bases are a match to TRBD2. The J segment lost 8 bases and the V segment lost 5 bases, leaving 7 bases of the junction unmatched. From germline, CDR1 is SGHTA and CDR2 FQGNSA. This CDR3 region has 15 residues. The CDR3 protein is CASSLGTSGGLKQYF. The CDR3 DNA is TGTGCCAGCAGCCTGGGGACTAGCGGGGGGTTAAAGCAGTACTTC.

V usage is TRBV6-5 and J usage is TRBJ1-5; D call uncertain. Germline V gives CDR1 MNHEY, CDR2 SVGAGI. This CDR3 contains 13 residues. V was pared by 8 bases and J by 4 bases, with 12 bases between. Written as DNA, the CDR3 is TGTGCCAGCTCGGGGATTTTGAATCAGCCCCAGCATTTT. This codes for CASSGILNQPQHF.

The gene calls are TRBV29-1 and TRBJ2-3; perhaps TRBD2 as D (8 bases). This CDR3 has 15 amino acids. Per germline, CDR1 SQVTM and CDR2 ANQGSEA. Trimming stripped 4 bases from V and 3 bases from J, with 17 bases between. CDR3: CSVVRTGLATDTQYF. CDR3 DNA sequence: TGCAGCGTTGTACGGACAGGACTAGCTACAGATACGCAGTATTTT.

The chain combines TRBV9 with TRBJ1-6; D is perhaps TRBD1 (6 bases). V was pared by 3 bases and J by 5 bases, with 18 bases between. The CDR3 consists of 17 residues. CDR1 is SGDLS and CDR2 is YYNGEE in the germline V gene. The CDR3 reads CASSGREGRGNNSPLHF. The CDR3 nucleotides are TGTGCCAGCAGCGGTAGGGAAGGCAGGGGAAATAATTCACCCCTCCACTTT.

The chain is built from TRBV27 and TRBJ1-3; possible D gene TRBD1, 5 bases. The germline V gene has CDR1 MNHEY and CDR2 SMNVEV (reference sequence). The CDR3 sequence is 17 residues long. The V gene lost 2 bases and the J gene lost 1 base, with 15 bases spanning the gap. Here the CDR3 DNA reads TGTGCCAGCAGTTTACGCGGGAGGGGTTTTTCTGGAAACACCATATATTTT. Translating it yields CASSLRGRGFSGNTIYF.

This chain uses TRBV7-2 with TRBJ2-7; possibly TRBD2 for D (5 bases). Germline loops: CDR1 SGHTA, CDR2 FQGNSA. Trimming pared 7 bases from V and 3 bases from J, leaving 13 bases between. This CDR3 region has 13 residues. The CDR3 protein is CASKPPGIYEQYF. The DNA for the CDR3 is TGTGCCAGCAAGCCCCCGGGGATCTACGAGCAGTACTTC.

The gene calls are TRBV7-2 and TRBJ1-1; D is unresolved. The CDR3 runs 14 residues. Trimming shortened V by 1 base and J by 4 bases, and 10 bases separated the two germline ends. The germline gives CDR1 SGHTA, CDR2 FQGNSA. CDR3 protein: CASSLGLLLTEAFF. CDR3 bases: TGTGCCAGCAGCTTAGGTCTGTTACTCACTGAAGCTTTCTTT.

The gene calls are TRBV10-2 and TRBJ2-1; TRBD1 matches at 9 bases. Germline CDR1 WSHSY, CDR2 SAAADI. J lost 5 bases, V lost 8 bases, and 10 bases had no gene match. The CDR3 has 15 amino acids. The CDR3 spells CASFHRGLKDNEQFF. The CDR3 DNA is TGCGCCAGCTTCCACAGGGGGCTAAAGGACAATGAGCAGTTCTTC.

V gene TRBV6-6 combines with J gene TRBJ2-1; TRBD2 aligns across 12 bases. V was clipped by 5 bases and J by 10 bases; unmatched bases: 12. The CDR3 covers 16 residues. Per the germline V gene, CDR1 is MNHNY and CDR2 is SVGAGI (reference sequence). CDR3 region: CASSPKTSGSVNEQFF. CDR3 coding DNA: TGTGCCAGCAGTCCCAAGACTAGCGGGAGTGTAAACGAGCAGTTCTTC.

The V call is TRBV18, the J call TRBJ1-2; 10 bases line up with TRBD1. Trimming cost V 3 bases and J 0 bases; bases outside gene matches: 4. The CDR3 runs to 16 residues. The germline gives CDR1 KGHSH, CDR2 LQKENI. The CDR3 protein is CASSPSGTGANYGYTF. The CDR3 region has the DNA TGTGCCAGCTCACCCTCAGGGACAGGGGCTAACTATGGCTACACCTTC.

This clone was seen a single time. The chain recombines TRBV5-6 with TRBJ2-6, with TRBD1 matching over 7 bases. The CDR3 length is 19 residues. The germline V gene encodes CDR1 SGHDT and CDR2 YYEEEE. The V gene end was trimmed by 1 base and the J gene end by 2 bases; junction bases not matched to a gene: 12. This CDR3 reads CASSLWGRVRGPGANVLTF. The CDR3 coding sequence is TGTGCCAGCAGCTTGTGGGGTCGGGTAAGGGGGCCTGGGGCCAACGTCCTGACTTTC.

J is TRBJ2-1 and V is TRBV10-1, with D possibly matching TRBD2 (5 bases). V was shortened by 2 bases and J by 5 bases, with 13 bases between the two germline ends. This CDR3 region has 15 residues. The germline gives CDR1 WNHNN, CDR2 SYGVQD (reference sequence). CDR3 coding DNA: TGCGCCAGCAGTGAGGATTTGCGGGCCAACAATGAGCAGTTCTTC. Amino acids: CASSEDLRANNEQFF.